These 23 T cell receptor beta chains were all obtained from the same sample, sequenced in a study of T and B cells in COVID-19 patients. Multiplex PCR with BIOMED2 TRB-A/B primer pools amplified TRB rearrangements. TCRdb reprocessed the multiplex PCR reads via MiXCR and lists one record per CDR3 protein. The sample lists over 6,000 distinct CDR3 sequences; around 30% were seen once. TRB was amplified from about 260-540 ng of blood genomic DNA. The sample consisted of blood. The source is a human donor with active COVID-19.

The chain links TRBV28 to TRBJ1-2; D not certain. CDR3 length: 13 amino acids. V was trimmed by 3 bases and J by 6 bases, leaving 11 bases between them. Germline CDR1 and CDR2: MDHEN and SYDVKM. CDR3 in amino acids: CASSLLTSHGYTF. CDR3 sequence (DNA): TGTGCCAGCAGTTTGTTGACCAGCCATGGCTACACCTTC.

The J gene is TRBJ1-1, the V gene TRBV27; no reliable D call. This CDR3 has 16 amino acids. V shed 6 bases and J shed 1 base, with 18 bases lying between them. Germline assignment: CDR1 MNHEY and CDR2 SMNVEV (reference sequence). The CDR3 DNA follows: TGTGCCAGCAGGCAAGCCAGCTGGGGAACGAACACTGAAGCTTTCTTT. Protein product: CASRQASWGTNTEAFF.

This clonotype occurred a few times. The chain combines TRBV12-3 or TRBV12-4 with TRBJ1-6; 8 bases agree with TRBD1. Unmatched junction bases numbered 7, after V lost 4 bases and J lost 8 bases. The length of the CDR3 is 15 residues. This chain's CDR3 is CASSSRQGRHSPLHF. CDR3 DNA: TGTGCCAGCAGTTCTCGACAGGGGAGGCATTCACCCCTCCACTTT.

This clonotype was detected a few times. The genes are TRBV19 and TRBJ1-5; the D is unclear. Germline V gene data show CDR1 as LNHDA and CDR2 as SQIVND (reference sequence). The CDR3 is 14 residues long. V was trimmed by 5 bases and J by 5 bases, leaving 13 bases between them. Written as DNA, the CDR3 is TGTGCCAGTAGTCCCTCAAGTAAGGATCAGCCCCAGCATTTT. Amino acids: CASSPSSKDQPQHF.

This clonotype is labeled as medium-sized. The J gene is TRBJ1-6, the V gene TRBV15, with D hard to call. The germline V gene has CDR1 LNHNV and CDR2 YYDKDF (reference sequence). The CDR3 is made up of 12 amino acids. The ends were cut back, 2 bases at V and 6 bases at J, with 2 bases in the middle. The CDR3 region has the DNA TGTGCCACCAGCAGATTTAATTCACCCCTCCACTTT. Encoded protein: CATSRFNSPLHF.

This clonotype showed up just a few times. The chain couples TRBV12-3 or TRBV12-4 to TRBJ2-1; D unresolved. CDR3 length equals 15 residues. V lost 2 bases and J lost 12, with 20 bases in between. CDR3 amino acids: CASSLQGSTDARQFF. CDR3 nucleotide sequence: TGTGCCAGCAGTTTACAAGGGTCGACGGATGCAAGGCAGTTCTTC.

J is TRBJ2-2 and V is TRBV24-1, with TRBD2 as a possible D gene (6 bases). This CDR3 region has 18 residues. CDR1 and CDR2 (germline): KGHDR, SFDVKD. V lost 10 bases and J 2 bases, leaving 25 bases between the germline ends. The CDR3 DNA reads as TGTGCCACGCTCAGTCCCGGGGGTTCGGGAGATAACACCGGGGAGCTGTTTTTT. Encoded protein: CATLSPGGSGDNTGELFF.

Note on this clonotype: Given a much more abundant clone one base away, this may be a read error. CDR3 loop: CASSDRNNDQFF. In DNA, the CDR3 is TGTGCCAGTAGCGACAGGAACAATGACCAGTTCTTC. This chain joins TRBV19 and TRBJ2-1, with a possible D match to TRBD1 (6 bases). Looked up from germline, CDR1 is LNHDA and CDR2 is SQIVND (reference sequence). This CDR3 is built from 12 residues.

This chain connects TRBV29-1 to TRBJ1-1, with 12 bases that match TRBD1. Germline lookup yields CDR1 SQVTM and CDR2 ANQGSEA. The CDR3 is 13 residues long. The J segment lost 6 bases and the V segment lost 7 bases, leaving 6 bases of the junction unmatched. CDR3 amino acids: CSGWDRGRPEAFF. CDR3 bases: TGCAGCGGATGGGACAGGGGGCGGCCTGAAGCTTTCTTT.

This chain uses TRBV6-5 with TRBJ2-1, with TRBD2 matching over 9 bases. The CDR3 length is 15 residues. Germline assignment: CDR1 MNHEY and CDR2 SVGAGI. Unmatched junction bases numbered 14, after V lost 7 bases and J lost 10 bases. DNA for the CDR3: TGTGCCAGCATCGAAGGGACTAGCACGGTTTACGAGCAGTTCTTC. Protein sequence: CASIEGTSTVYEQFF.

The CDR3 protein is CAWDTGFAFF. CDR3 nucleotides: TGTGCCTGGGACACAGGGTTTGCTTTCTTT. The chain combines TRBV30 with TRBJ1-1; weak D call: TRBD1 (6 bases). This CDR3 region has 10 residues. CDR1 GTSNPN and CDR2 SVGIG come from the germline V gene (reference sequence). Trimming took off 5 bases at V and 11 bases at J, with 12 bases between the two ends.

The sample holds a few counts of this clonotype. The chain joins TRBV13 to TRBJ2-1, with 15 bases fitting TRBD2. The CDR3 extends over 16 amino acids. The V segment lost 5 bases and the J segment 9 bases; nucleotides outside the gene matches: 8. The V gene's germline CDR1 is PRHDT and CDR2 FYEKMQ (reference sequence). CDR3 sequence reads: CASSTRTSGRASEQFF. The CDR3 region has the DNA TGTGCCAGCAGCACCCGGACTAGCGGGAGGGCCAGTGAGCAGTTCTTC.

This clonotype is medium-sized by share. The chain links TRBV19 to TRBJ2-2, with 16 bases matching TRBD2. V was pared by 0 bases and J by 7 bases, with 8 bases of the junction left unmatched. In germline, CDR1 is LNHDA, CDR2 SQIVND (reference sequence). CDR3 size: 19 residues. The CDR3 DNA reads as TGTGCCAGTAGTATAGAGGGACTAGCGGGAGGGCCAAGAGGCGGGGAGCTGTTTTTT. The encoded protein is CASSIEGLAGGPRGGELFF.

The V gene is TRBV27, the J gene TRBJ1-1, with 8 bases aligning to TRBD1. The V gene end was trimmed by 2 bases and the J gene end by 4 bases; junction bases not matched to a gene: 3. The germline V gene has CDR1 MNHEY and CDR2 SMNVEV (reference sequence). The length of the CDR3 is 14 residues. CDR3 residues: CASSLQGAATEAFF. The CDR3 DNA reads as TGTGCCAGCAGTTTACAGGGGGCAGCCACTGAAGCTTTCTTT.

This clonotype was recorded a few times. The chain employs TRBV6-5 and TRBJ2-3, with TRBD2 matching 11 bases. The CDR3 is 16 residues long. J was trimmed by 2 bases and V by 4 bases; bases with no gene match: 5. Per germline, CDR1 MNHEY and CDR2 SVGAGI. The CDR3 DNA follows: TGTGCCAGCAGTTTACTAGCGGGAGAGTACACAGATACGCAGTATTTT. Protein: CASSLLAGEYTDTQYF.

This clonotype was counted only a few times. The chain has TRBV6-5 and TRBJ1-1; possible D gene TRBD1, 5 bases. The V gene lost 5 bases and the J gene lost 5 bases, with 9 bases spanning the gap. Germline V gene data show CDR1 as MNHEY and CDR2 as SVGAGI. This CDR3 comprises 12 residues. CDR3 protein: CASSPQGTEAFF. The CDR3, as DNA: TGTGCCAGCAGTCCCCAGGGAACTGAAGCTTTCTTT.

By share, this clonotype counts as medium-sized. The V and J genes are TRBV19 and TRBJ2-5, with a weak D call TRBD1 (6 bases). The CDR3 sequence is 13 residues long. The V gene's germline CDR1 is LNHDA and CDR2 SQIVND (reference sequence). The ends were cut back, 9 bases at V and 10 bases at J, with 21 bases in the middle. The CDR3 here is CASSRDTGLDQYF. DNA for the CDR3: TGTGCCAGCAGCCGGGACACTGGATTGGACCAGTACTTC. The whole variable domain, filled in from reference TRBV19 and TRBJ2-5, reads DGGITQSPKYLFRKEGQNVTLSCEQNLNHDAMYWYRQDPGQGLRLIYYSQIVNDFQKGDIAEGYSVSREKKESFPLTVTSAQKNPTAFYLCASSRDTGLDQYFGPGTRLLVL.

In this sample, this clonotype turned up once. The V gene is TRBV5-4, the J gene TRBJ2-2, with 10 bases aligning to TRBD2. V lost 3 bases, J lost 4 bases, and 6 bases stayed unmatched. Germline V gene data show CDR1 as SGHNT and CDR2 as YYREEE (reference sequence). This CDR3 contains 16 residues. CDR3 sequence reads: CASSSLAGRGTGELFF. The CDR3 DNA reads TGTGCCAGCAGCTCACTAGCGGGACGGGGCACCGGGGAGCTGTTTTTT.

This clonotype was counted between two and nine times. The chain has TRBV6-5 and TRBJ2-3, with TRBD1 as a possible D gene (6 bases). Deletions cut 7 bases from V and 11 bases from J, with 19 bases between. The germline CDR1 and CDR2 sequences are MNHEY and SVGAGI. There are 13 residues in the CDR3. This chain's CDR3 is CASTQSPGGRQYF. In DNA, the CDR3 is TGTGCCAGCACCCAATCGCCTGGGGGCCGGCAGTATTTT.

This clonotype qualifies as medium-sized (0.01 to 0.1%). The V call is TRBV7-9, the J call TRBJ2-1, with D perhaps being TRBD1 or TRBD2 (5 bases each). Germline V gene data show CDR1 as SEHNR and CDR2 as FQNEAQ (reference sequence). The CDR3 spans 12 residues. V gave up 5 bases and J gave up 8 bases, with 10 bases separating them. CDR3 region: CASSEGWDEQFF. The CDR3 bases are TGTGCCAGCAGCGAGGGGTGGGATGAGCAGTTCTTC.

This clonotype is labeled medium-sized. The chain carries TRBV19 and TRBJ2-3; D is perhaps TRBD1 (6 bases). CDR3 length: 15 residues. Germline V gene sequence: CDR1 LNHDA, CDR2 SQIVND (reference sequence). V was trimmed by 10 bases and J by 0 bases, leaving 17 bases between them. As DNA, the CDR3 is TGTGCCACCTCCCGCCCGACAGGCAGCACAGATACGCAGTATTTT. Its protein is CATSRPTGSTDTQYF.

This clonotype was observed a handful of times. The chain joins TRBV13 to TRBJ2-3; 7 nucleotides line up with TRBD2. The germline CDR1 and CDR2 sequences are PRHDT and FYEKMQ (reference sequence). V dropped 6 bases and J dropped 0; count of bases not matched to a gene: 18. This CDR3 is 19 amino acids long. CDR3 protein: CASSLRSNRASGSTDTQYF. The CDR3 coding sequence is TGTGCCAGCAGTCTTAGGTCTAATAGGGCTAGCGGAAGCACAGATACGCAGTATTTT.

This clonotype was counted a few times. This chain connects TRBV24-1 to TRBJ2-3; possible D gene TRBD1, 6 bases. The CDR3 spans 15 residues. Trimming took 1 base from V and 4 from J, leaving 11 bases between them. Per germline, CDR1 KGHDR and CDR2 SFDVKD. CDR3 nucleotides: TGTGCCACCAGTGATTTATTAGGGGGATCAGATACGCAGTATTTT. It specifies CATSDLLGGSDTQYF.